A single sample is the source of the 13 T cell receptor beta chains below, sequenced in a study of cytomegalovirus exposure and HLA in healthy donors. The PCR employed 60 Vbeta primers together with 13 Jbeta primers. The repertoire was sequenced with immunoSEQ multiplex PCR; TCRdb's copy has only in-frame clones and lacks some. The repertoire holds 100,000 to 150,000 clones, with about 85% as singletons. Sequenced input: PBMCs. These receptors all come from a boy between 10 and 17 years old in good health and CMV-seronegative.

The CDR3 nucleotides read TGTGCCAGCTCACGATTGGACAGGGAAGGATCACCCCTCCACTTT. It is translated as CASSRLDREGSPLHF. The V and J genes are TRBV18 and TRBJ1-6, with 8 bases lining up with TRBD1. CDR1 is KGHSH and CDR2 is LQKENI in the germline V gene. V was pared by 4 bases and J by 10 bases, with 9 bases of the junction left unmatched. The CDR3 covers 15 residues.

The rearrangement joins TRBV21-1 to TRBJ2-7; no check of the table's D call, TRBD2, against the DNA was made. TRBV21-1 is a pseudogene segment. The CDR3 has 18 amino acids. This CDR3 reads CASSNLSGSRIGSYEQYF. The CDR3, as DNA: TGTGCCAGCAGCAATCTTAGCGGGAGTAGGATAGGGTCCTACGAGCAGTACTTC.

The rearrangement joins TRBV7-2 to TRBJ1-2; tentative D call: TRBD1 (5 bases). This CDR3 is 14 amino acids long. In germline, CDR1 is SGHTA, CDR2 FQGNSA. Trimming removed 3 bases from V and 8 bases from J, with 16 bases in between. The CDR3 reads CASSFLGGAEGYTF. Written as DNA, the CDR3 is TGTGCCAGCAGCTTCTTGGGAGGGGCTGAGGGCTACACCTTC.

This chain uses TRBV7-8 with TRBJ1-5, with D possibly TRBD1 on 6 matching bases. The CDR3 length is 16 residues. CDR1 SGHVS and CDR2 FQNEAQ come from the germline V gene. Deletions cut 0 bases from V and 4 bases from J, with 13 bases between. CDR3 DNA sequence: TGTGCCAGCAGCTTAGCGCAGCGGCAGGGGAATCAGCCCCAGCATTTT. It encodes CASSLAQRQGNQPQHF.

This clone has just one count. The V gene is TRBV5-1, the J gene TRBJ2-1; 12 nucleotides match TRBD1. V was pared by 5 bases and J by 8 bases, with 8 bases of the junction left unmatched. Germline V gene lookup returns CDR1 SGHRS and CDR2 YFSETQ. This CDR3 is 15 amino acids long. CDR3 sequence (DNA): TGCGCCAGCAGGCGGGGACAGGGGGCGTATTATGAGCAGTTCTTC. It translates to CASRRGQGAYYEQFF. The full variable domain, with the rest looked up from reference TRBV5-1 and TRBJ2-1, is KAGVTQTPRYLIKTRGQQVTLSCSPISGHRSVSWYQQTPGQGLQFLFEYFSETQRNKGNFPGRFSGRQFSNSRSEMNVSTLELGDSALYLCASRRGQGAYYEQFFGPGTRLTVL.

There are a few counts of this clone. The rearrangement uses TRBV5-6 and TRBJ2-7; 11 nucleotides agree with TRBD2. From germline, CDR1 is SGHDT and CDR2 YYEEEE. This CDR3 is built from 17 residues. V gave up 0 bases and J gave up 3 bases; unmatched junction bases: 8. The CDR3 nucleotides are TGTGCCAGCAGCTTGGAGGAACTAGCGGGAGACCACTACGAGCAGTACTTC. It specifies CASSLEELAGDHYEQYF.

The V and J genes are TRBV6-1 and TRBJ2-2; D is perhaps TRBD1 (5 bases). This CDR3 contains 14 residues. Per the germline V gene, CDR1 is MNHNS and CDR2 is SASEGT. With 9 bases removed from V and 4 bases from J, the gap between germline ends came to 15 bases. This CDR3 reads CASAQVRSTGELFF. CDR3 DNA: TGTGCCAGTGCACAGGTACGGTCCACCGGGGAGCTGTTTTTT.

The V call is TRBV4-1, the J call TRBJ1-1, with D unclear. Deletions cut 1 base from V and 3 bases from J, with 18 bases between. The CDR3 consists of 17 residues. Germline-derived CDR1 and CDR2 are MGHRA and YSYEKL. CDR3: CASSQVAGNVVDTEAFF. DNA for the CDR3: TGCGCCAGCAGCCAAGTCGCAGGCAACGTCGTGGACACTGAAGCTTTCTTT.

The gene calls are TRBV5-1 and TRBJ1-1, with D possibly matching TRBD1 (5 bases). V lost 6 bases and J 5 bases, leaving 17 bases between the germline ends. There are 14 residues in the CDR3. The germline gives CDR1 SGHRS, CDR2 YFSETQ. The CDR3 bases are TGCGCCAGCAACTGGGGACGGAGGGGAACTGAAGCTTTCTTT. Protein product: CASNWGRRGTEAFF.

This clone turned up a few times. The V gene is TRBV4-3, the J gene TRBJ1-4; 7 nucleotides agree with TRBD1. CDR3 size: 15 residues. The germline gives CDR1 LGHNA, CDR2 YSLEER. V lost 1 base and J lost 7; bases outside the gene matches: 6. CDR3 sequence reads: CASSQGDSRSEKLFF. CDR3 bases: TGCGCCAGCAGCCAAGGGGACAGTAGGAGTGAAAAACTGTTTTTT.

The V gene is TRBV28, the J gene TRBJ1-6, with a possible D match to TRBD1 (5 bases). This CDR3 has 14 amino acids. CDR1 and CDR2 from the germline V gene are MDHEN and SYDVKM. With 3 bases removed from V and 14 bases from J, the gap between germline ends came to 17 bases. The CDR3 DNA reads TGTGCCAGCAGTTTGTTGAGGGACCGGAGGGCCCTCCACTTT. It specifies CASSLLRDRRALHF.

J is TRBJ1-2 and V is TRBV30; 12 nucleotides align to TRBD1. V lost 5 bases and J lost 8; bases outside the gene matches: 6. CDR3 length equals 13 residues. Germline assignment: CDR1 GTSNPN and CDR2 SVGIG (reference sequence). The CDR3 nucleotides are TGTGCCTGGGACCGGGACAGGGGGCGAGGCTACACCTTC. Protein sequence: CAWDRDRGRGYTF. The full variable domain, rest sourced from reference TRBV30 and TRBJ1-2, is SQTIHQWPATLVQPVGSPLSLECTVEGTSNPNLYWYRQAAGRGLQLLFYSVGIGQISSEVPQNLSASRPQDRQFILSSKKLLLSDSGFYLCAWDRDRGRGYTFGSGTRLTVV.

This clone has more than one count but fewer than ten. V and J are TRBV6-5 and TRBJ2-1; possible D gene TRBD2, 5 bases. Germline CDR1 is MNHEY and CDR2 is SVGAGI. This CDR3 has 14 amino acids. V gave up 6 bases and J gave up 2 bases, with 11 bases separating them. For the CDR3, the DNA is TGTGCCAGCAGCCTCCGGGAAGCCTACAATGAGCAGTTCTTC. The encoded protein is CASSLREAYNEQFF.